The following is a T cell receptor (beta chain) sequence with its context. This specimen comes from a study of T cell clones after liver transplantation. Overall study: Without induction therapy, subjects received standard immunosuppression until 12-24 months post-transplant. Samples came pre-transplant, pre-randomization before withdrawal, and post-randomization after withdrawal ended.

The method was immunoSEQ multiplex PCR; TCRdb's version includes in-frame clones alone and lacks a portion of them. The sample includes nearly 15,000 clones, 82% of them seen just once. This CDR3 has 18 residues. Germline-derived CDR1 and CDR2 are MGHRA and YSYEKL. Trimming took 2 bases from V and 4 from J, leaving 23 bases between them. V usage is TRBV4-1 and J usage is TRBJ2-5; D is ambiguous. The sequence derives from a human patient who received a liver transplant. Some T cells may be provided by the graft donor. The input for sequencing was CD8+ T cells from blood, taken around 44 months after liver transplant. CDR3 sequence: CASSQPDPGLVDGETQYF. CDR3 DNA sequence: TGCGCCAGCAGCCAACCCGACCCGGGTCTAGTGGATGGAGAGACCCAGTACTTC.